A selection of T cell receptor beta chains follows, all from one sample in a study of persistence of HIV-infected CD4 T cells. Their antigens remain unidentified. The repertoire was sequenced with immunoSEQ multiplex PCR; TCRdb's copy has only in-frame clones and lacks some. The sample consists of about 48,000 clones, approximately 72% of them appearing once. The sample here was CD4+ T cells sorted from PBMCs after approximately 19-hour stimulation, taken from a patient who received antiretroviral therapy. The receptors shown here come from an adult man with HIV who was CMV-seropositive. The CDR3 runs from the conserved cysteine through the conserved F or W. D genes are given only for firm matches. Size is stated for part of the rows, as once, few or many counts, or as a class when the clone is expanded.

d_call	v_call	j_call	clone_size	cdr3_nt	cdr3_aa
TRBD1	TRBV5-1	TRBJ1-2	NA	TGCGCCACCAGAAGTGGGACAGGGGGCGTCGGCTACACCTTC	CATRSGTGGVGYTF
NA	TRBV25-1	TRBJ2-2	NA	TGTGCCAGCAGTGAGACAAGGGTCACCGGGGAGCTGTTTTTT	CASSETRVTGELFF
NA	TRBV30	TRBJ1-1	NA	TGTGCCTCCACAGGCGGATCGTGGGCAGCTTTCTTT	CASTGGSWAAFF
TRBD2	TRBV5-1	TRBJ2-7	NA	TGCGCCAGCAGCTTGGGTTACGGGGGGAAACGCGAGCAGTACTTC	CASSLGYGGKREQYF
NA	TRBV7-9	TRBJ2-6	once	TGTGCCAGCAGCTTATTTGCAGGGATGGCTGGGGCCAACGTCCTGACTTTC	CASSLFAGMAGANVLTF
NA	TRBV2	TRBJ1-3	NA	TGTGCCAGCAGTGAGACAGGAAAAAACACCATATATTTT	CASSETGKNTIYF
NA	TRBV10-3	TRBJ2-7	NA	TGTGCCATCAGTGAGTCCAACTACTACGAGCAGTACTTC	CAISESNYYEQYF
NA	TRBV27	TRBJ1-1	NA	TGTGCCAGCAGGGGGCGGGCCCCTAACACTGAAGCTTTCTTT	CASRGRAPNTEAFF
NA	TRBV7-2	TRBJ2-3	NA	TGTGCCAGCAGCTTAGATGGGGGTAGCACAGATACGCAGTATTTT	CASSLDGGSTDTQYF
TRBD1	TRBV6-6	TRBJ1-5	NA	TGTGCCAGCAGTTCAGGACAGGGGCAACGCAATCAGCCCCAGCATTTT	CASSSGQGQRNQPQHF
NA	TRBV3-1/TRBV3-2	TRBJ1-5	few	TGTGCCAGCAGCCAAGATGATCCTCGGGGGGTGAATAGCAATCAGCCCCAGCATTTT	CASSQDDPRGVNSNQPQHF
NA	TRBV30	TRBJ1-6	NA	TGTGCCTGGAGTGTTACAACCTCCAGGGGAAGATTGCGGTTTTCACCCCTCCACTTT	CAWSVTTSRGRLRFSPLHF
NA	TRBV12-3/TRBV12-4	TRBJ1-1	NA	TGTGCCAGCAGGGCCGGACGGAACACTGAAGCTTTCTTT	CASRAGRNTEAFF
NA	TRBV6-2/TRBV6-3	TRBJ2-7	NA	TGTGCCAGCAGTTACCGGGCTACACCTAGCTCCTACAAGCAGTACTTC	CASSYRATPSSYKQYF
TRBD1	TRBV3-1/TRBV3-2	TRBJ1-2	NA	TGTGCCAGCAGCCCCAGCTCGGGACAGGGAATAGGGAAGAACTATGGCTACACCTTC	CASSPSSGQGIGKNYGYTF
NA	TRBV5-1	TRBJ2-3	NA	TGCGCCAGCAGCTTGTATTTAGCTAAGACAGATACGCAGTATTTT	CASSLYLAKTDTQYF
TRBD1	TRBV19	TRBJ1-1	NA	TGTGCCAGTAGTGCCAGGGACAGGGGATCACTTATGAACACTGAAGCTTTCTTT	CASSARDRGSLMNTEAFF
TRBD1	TRBV27	TRBJ1-5	NA	TGTGCCAGCAGCCCCGGGACAGGGGTGTTGGAGGTCCAGCCCCAGCATTTT	CASSPGTGVLEVQPQHF
TRBD1	TRBV6-2/TRBV6-3	TRBJ1-1	once	TGTGCCAGCAGTTACCTGAAGGGGGCGGGAACTGAAGCTTTCTTT	CASSYLKGAGTEAFF
NA	TRBV2	TRBJ2-3	NA	TGTGCCAGCAGTCGCCAGGGGCGGGATACGCAGTATTTT	CASSRQGRDTQYF
NA	TRBV19	TRBJ1-1	NA	TGTGCCAGTAGTCCACTAAGATGGGACCTGAAGAAGGCTTTCTTT	CASSPLRWDLKKAFF
TRBD2	TRBV6-1	TRBJ2-7	NA	TGTGCCAGCAGTGAGGCCGGGACTAGCGGGATCTACGAGCAGTACTTC	CASSEAGTSGIYEQYF
NA	TRBV30	TRBJ1-2	NA	TGTGCCTGGGAGACGATGGGGTATGGCTACACCTTC	CAWETMGYGYTF
NA	TRBV19	TRBJ2-3	NA	TGTGCCAGTAGTATACGGCAGCCCACAGATACGCAGTATTTT	CASSIRQPTDTQYF
NA	TRBV12-3/TRBV12-4	TRBJ1-2	NA	TGTGCCAGCAGTTTAAACTATGGCTACACCTTC	CASSLNYGYTF
NA	TRBV5-1	TRBJ2-3	NA	TGCGCCAGCAGCTCCACGCCCCAGGGGAGGGCAGATACGCAGTATTTT	CASSSTPQGRADTQYF
TRBD1	TRBV11-2	TRBJ2-7	NA	TGTGCCAGCAGCTTAGTAACCGGGACAGGGAGTTACGAGCAGTACTTC	CASSLVTGTGSYEQYF
NA	TRBV6-5	TRBJ1-2	NA	TGTGCCAGCAACACACAGGGCTATGGCTACACCTTC	CASNTQGYGYTF
TRBD2	TRBV5-1	TRBJ2-3	NA	TGCGCCAGCAGCAAGGGACTAGCGGGAGAAACTAGCACAGATACGCAGTATTTT	CASSKGLAGETSTDTQYF
NA	TRBV29-1	TRBJ2-3	once	TGCAGCGTTGAGGGGACACCCAGCACAGATACGCAGTATTTT	CSVEGTPSTDTQYF
NA	TRBV7-6	TRBJ2-7	NA	TGTGCCAGCAGCAACCGGGGCGAGCAGTACTTC	CASSNRGEQYF
NA	TRBV7-9	TRBJ2-6	NA	TGTGCCAGCAGCATATCCAGCTCTGGGGCCAACGTCCTGACTTTC	CASSISSSGANVLTF
NA	TRBV19	TRBJ2-7	NA	TGTGCCAGTAGTTTGGACAGTGGGGTCTACGAGCAGTACTTC	CASSLDSGVYEQYF
NA	TRBV30	TRBJ1-1	NA	TGTGCCTGGGCCTGGGGTAACACTGAAGCTTTCTTT	CAWAWGNTEAFF
TRBD2	TRBV29-1	TRBJ2-5	NA	TGCAGCGTTGAATCTAGCGGGGTTAACCAGTACTTC	CSVESSGVNQYF
TRBD1	TRBV7-3	TRBJ2-3	few	TGTGCCAGCAGCCCCGACGGGACAGGGTCTCGCCGGGATACGCAGTATTTT	CASSPDGTGSRRDTQYF
NA	TRBV14	TRBJ2-7	once	TGTGCCAGCAGCCCACAGCTTGGGGGCGAGCAGTACTTC	CASSPQLGGEQYF
NA	TRBV6-5	TRBJ1-5	NA	TGTGCCAGCAGTCCCCGAGGGGGGGAAAGTCAGCCCCAGCATTTT	CASSPRGGESQPQHF
NA	TRBV19	TRBJ1-2	NA	TGTGCCAGTAGTATAGGGTTCTCTGGCTACACCTTC	CASSIGFSGYTF
NA	TRBV5-1	TRBJ2-2	NA	TGCGCCAGCAGCTTGAAGGAGAACACCGGGGAGCTGTTTTTT	CASSLKENTGELFF
NA	TRBV5-1	TRBJ2-3	NA	TGCGCCAGCAGCTTGGCCCAAAATACGCAGTATTTT	CASSLAQNTQYF
TRBD2	TRBV27	TRBJ2-1	NA	TGTGCCAGCAGTTTTAACGCCCACAGCGGGAGGGCCGTCTCCAATGAGCAGTTCTTC	CASSFNAHSGRAVSNEQFF
NA	TRBV19	TRBJ2-3	NA	TGTGCCAGTAGTGTTTCCGGGACTTCCACAGATACGCAGTATTTT	CASSVSGTSTDTQYF
NA	TRBV18	TRBJ2-1	NA	TGTGCCAGTCAAGACCAAAGAGATTCGTACAATGAGCAGTTCTTC	CASQDQRDSYNEQFF
NA	TRBV3-1/TRBV3-2	TRBJ2-5	NA	TGTGCCAGCAGCCAAGACGGGGTCCGTGGCGAGACCCAGTACTTC	CASSQDGVRGETQYF
NA	TRBV14	TRBJ2-1	NA	TGTGCCAGCAGCCAAGCGTGGCTTATAGGTGAGCAGTTCTTC	CASSQAWLIGEQFF
NA	TRBV6-5	TRBJ2-2	NA	TGTGCCAGCAGTTTTACCGGGGAGCTGTTTTTT	CASSFTGELFF
NA	TRBV6-6	TRBJ2-4	NA	TGTGCCAGCAGTTACGGGGAGCTCAAAAACATTCAGTACTTC	CASSYGELKNIQYF
NA	TRBV9	TRBJ2-7	NA	TGTGCCAGCAGCCCATCCGACAGGTCCTACGAGCAGTACTTC	CASSPSDRSYEQYF
TRBD1	TRBV27	TRBJ2-1	NA	TGTGCCAGCAGTTCGCCGACAGGGCCTGAGCAGTTCTTC	CASSSPTGPEQFF
TRBD1	TRBV5-1	TRBJ1-2	NA	TGCGCCAGCAGCGGAAACAGGGGGCCTGGCTACACCTTC	CASSGNRGPGYTF
NA	TRBV19	TRBJ2-1	NA	TGTGCCAGTAGTATAGATTCGAGCGGTAATGAGCAGTTCTTC	CASSIDSSGNEQFF
NA	TRBV7-2	TRBJ2-7	NA	TGTGCCAGCAGCTTATTTTCCATAGGGGGATGGGAGCAGTACTTC	CASSLFSIGGWEQYF
NA	TRBV6-2/TRBV6-3	TRBJ2-2	NA	TGTGCCAGCAGTTGGCATCGGGGATTGAACACCGGGGAGCTGTTTTTT	CASSWHRGLNTGELFF
NA	TRBV6-5	TRBJ1-2	NA	TGTGCCAGCAGTTACTCGGGGACACCGAACTATGGCTACACCTTC	CASSYSGTPNYGYTF
NA	TRBV7-9	TRBJ1-6	few	TGTGCCAGCAGCGATAATTCACCCCTCCACTTT	CASSDNSPLHF
NA	TRBV24-1	TRBJ2-5	NA	TGTGCCACCAGTGTAAGCGGCTCAGAGACCCAGTACTTC	CATSVSGSETQYF
NA	TRBV10-3	TRBJ1-2	NA	TGTGCCATCAGCCGGACCGGGAGTGACTACACCTTC	CAISRTGSDYTF
NA	TRBV30	TRBJ2-5	NA	TGTGCCTGGAGTGGGGCCCTACAAGAGACCCAGTACTTC	CAWSGALQETQYF